This entry lists 26 T cell receptor beta chains sequenced from one sample in a study of T-cell memory formation after mild COVID-19. Using its own MiXCR run on the 5' RACE reads, TCRdb lists one record per CDR3 protein. The profile shows 250,000 to 350,000 distinct CDR3 sequences, approximately 19% of them singletons. The sequencing input was PBMCs or a T cell subset sorted from them (not recorded which). Receptors were obtained from a man between 18 and 29 years old who had mild COVID-19 (a few samples of this study predate the infection). Cell type and time point are not known.

The chain uses TRBV18 and TRBJ1-2; 7 positions match TRBD1. J gave up 4 bases and V 4 bases, and 9 bases lay outside the gene matches. CDR3 size: 15 residues. Germline loops: CDR1 KGHSH, CDR2 LQKENI. CDR3 loop: CASSRGDSSPYGYTF. DNA for the CDR3: TGTGCCAGCTCACGCGGGGACAGTTCCCCCTATGGCTACACCTTC.

This clonotype was recorded once. The chain has TRBV15 and TRBJ1-3, with D tentatively TRBD1 (6 bases). This CDR3 is 16 amino acids long. Germline-derived CDR1 and CDR2 are LNHNV and YYDKDF (reference sequence). V was cut by 0 bases and J by 4 bases, with 13 bases left in between. CDR3 sequence (DNA): TGTGCCACCAGCAGAGATCCGGGGGCGCGGGGAAACACCATATATTTT. Translating it yields CATSRDPGARGNTIYF. The full variable domain, rest sourced from reference TRBV15 and TRBJ1-3, is DAMVIQNPRYQVTQFGKPVTLSCSQTLNHNVMYWYQQKSSQAPKLLFHYYDKDFNNEADTPDNFQSRRPNTSFCFLDIRSPGLGDTAMYLCATSRDPGARGNTIYFGEGSWLTVV.

This clonotype has a handful of counts. The CDR3 DNA follows: TGCAGTGCTAGGGTCAGGGGCTCCTACGAGCAGTACTTC. Translated, it gives CSARVRGSYEQYF. The J gene is TRBJ2-7, the V gene TRBV20-1; D may be TRBD1 (6 bases). The CDR3 length is 13 residues. Between the trimmed V and J ends, which lost 3 bases and 0 bases, there was a span of 9 bases. Germline V gene data show CDR1 as DFQATT and CDR2 as SNEGSKA (reference sequence).

The chain combines TRBV12-3 or TRBV12-4 with TRBJ1-2; 8 bases line up with TRBD1. The CDR3 spans 16 residues. Losses at the gene ends were 5 bases for V and 2 bases for J; bases not matched to a gene: 10. DNA of the CDR3: TGTGCCAGCAGTCTAACCGGGACAGGAGAGAACTATGGCTACACCTTC. Protein: CASSLTGTGENYGYTF.

This chain joins TRBV27 and TRBJ1-2; no definite D call. In germline, CDR1 is MNHEY, CDR2 SMNVEV (reference sequence). The V end was cut by 2 bases, the J end by 4 bases, with 14 bases between. The CDR3 contains 15 residues. This CDR3 reads CASSLMGRSGYGYTF. The CDR3 coding sequence is TGTGCCAGCAGTTTAATGGGTCGTAGTGGCTATGGCTACACCTTC.

This clonotype occurred a few times. This chain links TRBV14 with TRBJ2-5, with a possible D match to TRBD2 (5 bases). Deletions cut 0 bases from V and 4 bases from J, with 15 bases between. The CDR3 extends over 16 amino acids. Germline CDR1 and CDR2: SGHDN and FVKESK. The CDR3 here is CASSQDLGSGPETQYF. In DNA form, the CDR3 reads TGTGCCAGCAGCCAAGATCTGGGCAGCGGTCCAGAGACCCAGTACTTC.

The chain joins TRBV10-3 to TRBJ2-2; 8 nucleotides line up with TRBD1. V was pared by 9 bases and J by 0 bases, with 9 bases of the junction left unmatched. CDR3 size: 16 residues. Germline V gene lookup returns CDR1 ENHRY and CDR2 SYGVKD. CDR3 bases: TGTGCCATAGCTCCGGGACAGGCGGCGAACACCGGGGAGCTGTTTTTT. Translated: CAIAPGQAANTGELFF.

There are a few counts of this clonotype. This chain uses TRBV7-9 with TRBJ1-5, with 7 bases fitting TRBD1. The length of the CDR3 is 14 residues. Trimming at V came to 5 bases and at J to 3 bases, leaving 4 bases not matched to a gene. Per the germline V gene, CDR1 is SEHNR and CDR2 is FQNEAQ (reference sequence). The DNA of the CDR3 is TGTGCCAGCAGCGTGACAGGGCTCAATCAGCCCCAGCATTTT. Translated: CASSVTGLNQPQHF.

The chain's CDR3 is CASSDPSGGDTGELFF. CDR3 nucleotides: TGTGCCAGCAGTGATCCTAGCGGGGGGGACACCGGGGAGCTGTTTTTT. The chain employs TRBV2 and TRBJ2-2; 12 nucleotides agree with TRBD2. The V gene's germline CDR1 is SNHLY and CDR2 FYNNEI. This CDR3 comprises 16 residues. Unmatched junction bases numbered 2, after V lost 3 bases and J lost 3 bases.

The V and J genes are TRBV7-2 and TRBJ1-1; no reliable D call. V gave up 1 base and J gave up 5 bases, with 11 bases separating them. There are 14 residues in the CDR3. Per germline, CDR1 SGHTA and CDR2 FQGNSA. CDR3 DNA: TGTGCCAGCAGCTTAGGATGGGTAGGGACTGAAGCTTTCTTT. As protein: CASSLGWVGTEAFF.

In its sample, this clonotype was seen a few times. V gene TRBV7-2 combines with J gene TRBJ1-2, with 7 bases matching TRBD1. Germline CDR1 SGHTA, CDR2 FQGNSA. The CDR3 runs to 13 residues. J gave up 8 bases and V 3 bases, and 6 bases lay outside the gene matches. This CDR3 reads CASSLPTGDGYTF. The CDR3 coding sequence is TGTGCCAGCAGCTTGCCTACAGGGGACGGCTACACCTTC.

The chain employs TRBV12-3 or TRBV12-4 and TRBJ2-4, with 12 nucleotides matching TRBD1. Losses at the gene ends were 5 bases for V and 2 bases for J; bases not matched to a gene: 7. This CDR3 has 17 residues. Written as DNA, the CDR3 is TGTGCCAGCAGTCCCGGGACAGGGGGCCGATCCAAAAACATTCAGTACTTC. This sequence encodes CASSPGTGGRSKNIQYF.

This clonotype was detected a few times. The chain joins TRBV10-3 to TRBJ2-5; 9 bases align to TRBD2. Germline V lookup: CDR1 ENHRY, CDR2 SYGVKD. V dropped 2 bases and J dropped 5; count of bases not matched to a gene: 12. The CDR3 totals 17 residues. CDR3 sequence: CAISEQEILAGRETQYF. CDR3 sequence (DNA): TGTGCCATCAGTGAGCAGGAAATACTAGCGGGCAGGGAGACCCAGTACTTC.

The chain combines TRBV10-3 with TRBJ1-1; 9 bases map to TRBD1. After removal of 6 bases from V and 0 bases from J, the junction contained 8 bases not matched to a gene. The CDR3 runs to 16 residues. CDR1 is ENHRY, CDR2 SYGVKD, per germline. The CDR3 loop reads CAIRSTGTGLNTEAFF. The CDR3 DNA reads as TGTGCCATCAGATCGACCGGGACAGGGTTGAACACTGAAGCTTTCTTT.

This chain joins TRBV15 and TRBJ2-7; no definite D call. CDR1 and CDR2 from the germline V gene are LNHNV and YYDKDF (reference sequence). The CDR3 covers 15 residues. Trimming took off 1 base at V and 7 bases at J, with 17 bases between the two ends. CDR3 region: CATSRAAMGGEEQYV. CDR3 nucleotides: TGTGCCACCAGCAGAGCAGCTATGGGTGGGGAAGAGCAGTACGTC.

This chain connects TRBV29-1 to TRBJ2-5; the match to TRBD1 covers 7 bases. J was trimmed by 5 bases and V by 6 bases; bases with no gene match: 9. CDR1 and CDR2 from the germline V gene are SQVTM and ANQGSEA. The length of the CDR3 is 13 residues. The DNA for the CDR3 is TGCAGCGTGAAACAGGGGTTGCGGGAGACCCAGTACTTC. Protein product: CSVKQGLRETQYF. The variable domain in full, completed from reference TRBV29-1 and TRBJ2-5, reads SAVISQKPSRDICQRGTSLTIQCQVDSQVTMMFWYRQQPGQSLTLIATANQGSEATYESGFVIDKFPISRPNLTFSTLTVSNMSPEDSSIYLCSVKQGLRETQYFGPGTRLLVL.

This clonotype was observed a few times. V usage is TRBV9 and J usage is TRBJ2-3; 8 nucleotides align to TRBD2. This CDR3 region has 15 residues. The trim removed 4 bases at V and 3 bases at J, leaving 7 bases unmatched. Germline CDR1 and CDR2: SGDLS and YYNGEE. The CDR3 reads CASSSRRGGTDTQYF. CDR3 in DNA: TGTGCCAGCAGCTCCCGTCGGGGGGGAACAGATACGCAGTATTTT.

A few counts support this clonotype. The J gene is TRBJ2-5, the V gene TRBV18; the D call may be TRBD1 or TRBD2 (6 bases each). Germline CDR1 is KGHSH and CDR2 is LQKENI. The CDR3 is made up of 14 amino acids. The V end lost 2 bases, the J end lost 7 bases, and 14 bases lay between the germline ends. CDR3 protein: CASSPDSGGGTQYF. CDR3 sequence (DNA): TGTGCCAGCTCACCAGACAGCGGAGGGGGGACCCAGTACTTC.

The rearrangement links TRBV20-1 to TRBJ2-3; 9 bases map to TRBD2. This CDR3 is 18 amino acids long. The germline V gene has CDR1 DFQATT and CDR2 SNEGSKA (reference sequence). The V segment lost 6 bases and the J segment 1 base; nucleotides outside the gene matches: 17. CDR3 coding DNA: TGCAGTGCCACAGCAGCGGGGGGACCTACCTTTGGCACAGATACGCAGTATTTT. This translates into CSATAAGGPTFGTDTQYF.

This clonotype was picked up a small number of times. This rearrangement joins TRBV12-3 or TRBV12-4 to TRBJ1-2; unclear D gene. This CDR3 comprises 13 residues. Trimming took off 5 bases at V and 4 bases at J, with 11 bases between the two ends. The CDR3 region is CASSVGPTYGYTF. The CDR3 DNA is TGTGCCAGCAGTGTAGGACCGACCTATGGCTACACCTTC.

The chain combines TRBV12-3 or TRBV12-4 with TRBJ2-1; 7 nucleotides agree with TRBD1. Unmatched junction bases numbered 6, after V lost 5 bases and J lost 2 bases. This CDR3 has 15 residues. CDR3 nucleotide sequence: TGTGCCAGCAGTCCCGGACAGGAGGCCTACAATGAGCAGTTCTTC. Amino acid sequence: CASSPGQEAYNEQFF.

V is TRBV7-3 and J is TRBJ2-2, with 9 bases aligning to TRBD1. Germline values: CDR1 SGHTA, CDR2 FQGTGA. J was trimmed by 4 bases and V by 2 bases; bases with no gene match: 5. The CDR3 extends over 16 amino acids. Here the CDR3 DNA reads TGTGCCAGCAGCTTATCCGGGACAGGGCGCACCGGGGAGCTGTTTTTT. Protein: CASSLSGTGRTGELFF.

This clonotype was recorded a few times. The V gene is TRBV19, the J gene TRBJ1-2; weak D call: TRBD1 (5 bases). The germline V gene has CDR1 LNHDA and CDR2 SQIVND (reference sequence). V gave up 6 bases and J gave up 6 bases, with 17 bases separating them. This CDR3 spans 14 amino acids. The CDR3 nucleotides read TGTGCCAGTAGGGGATATGCAGGGCCCCATGGCTACACCTTC. Encoded protein: CASRGYAGPHGYTF.

V gene TRBV11-2 combines with J gene TRBJ2-2, with D uncertain. The germline CDR1 and CDR2 sequences are SGHAT and FQNNGV. This CDR3 is built from 15 residues. V lost 0 bases to trimming and J lost 6 bases, with 11 bases between them. This CDR3 reads CASSLDRQAAGELFF. The CDR3 DNA is TGTGCCAGCAGCTTAGATCGTCAGGCGGCCGGGGAGCTGTTTTTT.

The V call is TRBV20-1, the J call TRBJ1-1; 7 nucleotides line up with TRBD1. The CDR3 contains 12 residues. Germline CDR1 reads DFQATT; CDR2 reads SNEGSKA (reference sequence). The CDR3 protein is CSTNRGNTEAFF. The CDR3 nucleotides read TGCAGCACTAACAGGGGGAACACTGAAGCTTTCTTT.

The V call is TRBV29-1, the J call TRBJ2-1; D may be TRBD1 (6 bases). Deletions cut 4 bases from V and 9 bases from J, with 10 bases between. The length of the CDR3 is 11 residues. From germline, CDR1 is SQVTM and CDR2 ANQGSEA. CDR3 residues: CSVGTAIEQFF. Written as DNA, the CDR3 is TGCAGCGTTGGGACAGCGATTGAGCAGTTCTTC.